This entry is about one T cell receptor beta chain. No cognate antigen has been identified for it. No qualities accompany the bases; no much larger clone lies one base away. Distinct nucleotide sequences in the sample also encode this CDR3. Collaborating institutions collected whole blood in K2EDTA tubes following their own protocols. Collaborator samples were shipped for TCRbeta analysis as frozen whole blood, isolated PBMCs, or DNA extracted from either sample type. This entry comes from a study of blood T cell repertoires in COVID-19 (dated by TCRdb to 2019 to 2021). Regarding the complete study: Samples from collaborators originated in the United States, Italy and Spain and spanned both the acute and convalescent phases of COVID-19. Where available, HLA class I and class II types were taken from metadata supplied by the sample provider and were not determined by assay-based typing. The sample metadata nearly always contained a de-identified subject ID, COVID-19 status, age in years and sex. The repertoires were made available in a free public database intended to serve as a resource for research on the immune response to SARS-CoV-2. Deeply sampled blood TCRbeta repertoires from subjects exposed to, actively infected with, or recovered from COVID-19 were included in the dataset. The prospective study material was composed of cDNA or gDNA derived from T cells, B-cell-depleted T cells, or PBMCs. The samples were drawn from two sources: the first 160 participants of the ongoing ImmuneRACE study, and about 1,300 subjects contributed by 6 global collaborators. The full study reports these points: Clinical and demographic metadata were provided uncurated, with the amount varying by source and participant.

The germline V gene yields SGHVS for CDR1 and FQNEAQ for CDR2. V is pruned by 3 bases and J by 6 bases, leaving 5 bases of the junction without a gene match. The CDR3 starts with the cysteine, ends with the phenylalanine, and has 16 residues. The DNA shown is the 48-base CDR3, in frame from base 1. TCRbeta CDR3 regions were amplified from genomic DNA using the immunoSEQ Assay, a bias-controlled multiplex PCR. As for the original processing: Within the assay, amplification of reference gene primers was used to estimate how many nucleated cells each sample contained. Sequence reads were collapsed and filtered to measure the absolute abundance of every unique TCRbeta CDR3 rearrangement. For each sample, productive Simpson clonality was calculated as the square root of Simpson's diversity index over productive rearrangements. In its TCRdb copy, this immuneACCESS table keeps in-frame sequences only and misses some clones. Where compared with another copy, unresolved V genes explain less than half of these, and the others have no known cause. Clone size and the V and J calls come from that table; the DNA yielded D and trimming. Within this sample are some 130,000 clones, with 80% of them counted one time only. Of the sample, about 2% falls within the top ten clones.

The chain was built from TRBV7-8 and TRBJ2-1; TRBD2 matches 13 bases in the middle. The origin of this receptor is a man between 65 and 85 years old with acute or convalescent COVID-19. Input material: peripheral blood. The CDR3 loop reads CASSLGTSGAGNEQFF. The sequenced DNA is TGTGCCAGCAGCTTGGGGACTAGCGGGGCAGGCAATGAGCAGTTCTTC.